This TCR beta chain stems from a study of T-cell reconstitution after alpha-beta-depleted transplantation in children. The CDR3 is made up of 20 amino acids. V lost 3 bases, J lost 2 bases, and 27 bases lay in between. Germline-derived CDR1 and CDR2 are MGHRA and YSYEKL. Study-level findings and limits: Two months or so post-transplant, alpha-beta T cells reportedly derived from several hundred expanded graft clones. A year had passed since transplant, and T-cell counts and diversity by then came mostly from newly produced T cells. Certain patients had high TCRbeta diversity at day 60, and it came from recipient T cells and thymic progenitors that survived.

This clonotype was found a few times. The target antigen is unknown. Unique molecular identifiers were used to barcode this TCRbeta library. TCRdb itself ran the PCR reads through MiXCR, one entry per CDR3 protein. This table holds 900,000 or so distinct CDR3 sequences, around 17% found once. This clonotype originated in a male patient younger than 18 who had a stem cell transplant for acute lymphoblastic leukemia, so the T cells may come from the graft donor. The V gene is TRBV4-1, the J gene TRBJ2-3, with D possibly TRBD2 on 6 matching bases. The source material was PBMCs, mostly from graft donor cells, sampled 360 days after TCRalphabeta/CD19-depleted stem cell transplant. The CDR3, as DNA: TGCGCCAGCAGCCACCGACGTTTGCCCACAGGAGGGGCTAACACAGATACGCAGTATTTT. Translating it yields CASSHRRLPTGGANTDTQYF.